This T cell receptor (beta chain) was sequenced in a study of cytomegalovirus exposure and HLA in healthy donors. Study-level findings and limits: A previous analysis found most TCR beta V segments productive roughly 90% or roughly 30% of the time. It is likely that the observed cluster of highly shared sequence variants was a sequencing artifact. CMV serostatus was the only recorded immune exposure for donors. Researchers reportedly found TCR beta sequences accurately predicted most subjects' HLA-A and HLA-B alleles.

PCR was performed using 60 Vbeta and 13 Jbeta primers. TCRdb's table, derived via immunoSEQ multiplex PCR, lists solely in-frame clones and lacks some. The data hold about 90,000 clones, with around 70% observed a single time. There are a few counts of this clone. As yet, its antigen is unknown. Germline V lookup: CDR1 MNHNY, CDR2 SVGAGI (reference sequence). The V gene lost 0 bases and the J gene lost 8 bases, with 8 bases spanning the gap. This CDR3 region has 13 residues. The receptor's source is a woman aged 45-59 years in good health and CMV-seropositive. The specimen was PBMCs. The chain combines TRBV6-6 with TRBJ1-3; a weak D match, TRBD1 (5 bases). CDR3: CASSYSGGDTIYF. The CDR3 DNA reads TGTGCCAGCAGTTACTCGGGGGGAGACACCATATATTTT.